One and the same sample provided the 11 T cell receptor beta chains below, sequenced in a study of shared clonotypes between healthy human individuals. Assay: immunoSEQ multiplex PCR; the TCRdb copy retains only in-frame clones and omits some. Found here are 2 million to 2.5 million clones, 85% to 95% of them singletons; the top ten hold 0.35% to 0.45%. The sample was naive CD4+ T cells from PBMCs. Subset here: CD45RA+ positively selected. These receptors all come from a man aged 18 to 35 in good health. Some clones in this sample may be carry-over from other donors' samples.

A single count supports this clone. The J gene is TRBJ2-3, the V gene TRBV9, with TRBD2 as a possible D gene (6 bases). The CDR3 totals 13 residues. V lost 0 bases to trimming and J lost 11 bases, with 13 bases between them. CDR1 and CDR2 (germline): SGDLS, YYNGEE. CDR3 sequence (DNA): TGTGCCAGCAGCGTAGATAGCGGACTTGGGCAGTATTTT. Encoded protein: CASSVDSGLGQYF.

V usage is TRBV5-4 and J usage is TRBJ2-1, with D perhaps given as TRBD1 or TRBD2 (5 bases each). Germline V gives CDR1 SGHNT, CDR2 YYREEE (reference sequence). The CDR3 runs to 14 residues. V was shortened by 1 base and J by 1 base, with 6 bases between the two germline ends. CDR3 in DNA: TGTGCCAGCAGCTTGTGGGGGTCCTACAATGAGCAGTTCTTC. Its protein product is CASSLWGSYNEQFF.

V is TRBV7-2 and J is TRBJ2-2, with 9 bases that match TRBD2. Germline loops: CDR1 SGHTA, CDR2 FQGNSA. This CDR3 region has 16 residues. The J segment lost 4 bases and the V segment lost 2 bases, leaving 5 bases of the junction unmatched. This CDR3 is CASSLIAGGGTGELFF. In DNA form, the CDR3 reads TGTGCCAGCAGCTTAATTGCGGGAGGGGGCACCGGGGAGCTGTTTTTT. The full variable domain, completed using reference TRBV7-2 and TRBJ2-2, is GAGVSQSPSNKVTEKGKDVELRCDPISGHTALYWYRQSLGQGLEFLIYFQGNSAPDKSGLPSDRFSAERTGGSVSTLTIQRTQQEDSAVYLCASSLIAGGGTGELFFGEGSRLTVL.

The rearrangement joins TRBV10-1 to TRBJ2-2, with TRBD2 as a possible D gene (6 bases). This CDR3 is built from 16 residues. Germline CDR1 is WNHNN and CDR2 is SYGVQD (reference sequence). V gave up 3 bases and J gave up 0 bases, with 11 bases separating them. The CDR3 loop reads CASSDRAGSNTGELFF. CDR3 nucleotides: TGCGCCAGCAGTGATCGAGCGGGTTCGAACACCGGGGAGCTGTTTTTT.

V gene TRBV30 combines with J gene TRBJ1-2; D is unclear. The V end lost 0 bases, the J end lost 4 bases, and 12 bases lay between the germline ends. Germline V gene lookup returns CDR1 GTSNPN and CDR2 SVGIG (reference sequence). CDR3 length equals 14 residues. This CDR3 reads CAWSVDPLSYGYTF. DNA of the CDR3: TGTGCCTGGAGTGTAGACCCGTTGAGCTATGGCTACACCTTC.

The V and J genes are TRBV25-1 and TRBJ1-4, with TRBD1 matching over 7 bases. The CDR3 extends over 14 amino acids. The V gene end was trimmed by 6 bases and the J gene end by 5 bases; junction bases not matched to a gene: 6. Per germline, CDR1 MGHDK and CDR2 SYGVNS. The CDR3 sequence is CASRRGLWNEKLFF. The DNA for the CDR3 is TGTGCCAGCAGGAGGGGGCTATGGAATGAAAAACTGTTTTTT. The full variable domain, rest sourced from reference TRBV25-1 and TRBJ1-4, is EADIYQTPRYLVIGTGKKITLECSQTMGHDKMYWYQQDPGMELHLIHYSYGVNSTEKGDLSSESTVSRIRTEHFPLTLESARPSHTSQYLCASRRGLWNEKLFFGSGTQLSVL.

A note on this clone: This sample includes further DNA sequences coding for the same CDR3. The CDR3 region is CASSPAGVGNTIYF. As DNA, the CDR3 is TGTGCCAGCAGCCCGGCCGGGGTAGGAAACACCATATATTTT. V gene TRBV7-2 combines with J gene TRBJ1-3; D is uncertain. Between the trimmed V and J ends, which lost 5 bases and 4 bases, there was a span of 12 bases. Germline loops: CDR1 SGHTA, CDR2 FQGNSA. The CDR3 is 14 amino acids.

The rearrangement links TRBV18 to TRBJ1-1; unclear D gene. CDR3 length equals 17 residues. Trimming took 0 bases from V and 0 from J, leaving 14 bases between them. Germline CDR1 KGHSH, CDR2 LQKENI. The CDR3: CASSPPGLGPLNTEAFF. The CDR3 DNA reads TGTGCCAGCTCACCACCAGGACTCGGGCCCCTGAACACTGAAGCTTTCTTT.

CDR3 nucleotides: TGTGCCAGCACTCGCTTGTCCACCGGGGAGCTGTTTTTT. Translated: CASTRLSTGELFF. The V and J genes are TRBV9 and TRBJ2-2; D gene uncertain. Germline CDR1 reads SGDLS; CDR2 reads YYNGEE. Trimming left V 6 bases short and J 4 bases short, with 10 bases between. The CDR3 loop spans 13 amino acids.

The chain uses TRBV27 and TRBJ2-7; D is tentatively TRBD1 or TRBD2 (5 bases each). The germline V and J ends were trimmed by 7 bases and 3 bases, with 19 bases remaining between them. Germline CDR1 reads MNHEY; CDR2 reads SMNVEV (reference sequence). This CDR3 spans 15 amino acids. As DNA, the CDR3 is TGTGCCAGCAAGAGGGCACAGGCAGTGTACTACGAGCAGTACTTC. Its translation: CASKRAQAVYYEQYF.

CDR3: CASSLRLAGGRVYEQYF. CDR3 bases: TGTGCCAGCAGCTTACGACTAGCGGGAGGTCGCGTCTACGAGCAGTACTTC. The chain links TRBV7-9 to TRBJ2-7; 13 positions agree with TRBD2. From germline, CDR1 is SEHNR and CDR2 FQNEAQ (reference sequence). The CDR3 totals 17 residues. Losses at the gene ends were 2 bases for V and 3 bases for J; bases not matched to a gene: 7. Combining the CDR3 with reference TRBV7-9 and TRBJ2-7 gives the whole variable domain DTGVSQNPRHKITKRGQNVTFRCDPISEHNRLYWYRQTLGQGPEFLTYFQNEAQLEKSRLLSDRFSAERPKGSFSTLEIQRTEQGDSAMYLCASSLRLAGGRVYEQYFGPGTRLTVT.